The 4 T cell receptor beta chains below come from one sample, sequenced in a study of T cells in Graves' hyperthyroidism and ophthalmopathy. It was RNA transcripts that yielded the amplified TCR beta CDR3 regions. The HTBI primer set served for first-round RT-PCR of the TCR CDR3. In TCRdb, the multiplex PCR reads were re-called with MiXCR into one record per CDR3 protein. The repertoire holds about 350,000 distinct CDR3 sequences, roughly 15% seen once, with roughly 35% in the top ten. The sample was blood. The receptors were gathered from a woman aged 40 to 55 with Graves' ophthalmopathy.

The chain combines TRBV7-8 with TRBJ2-7, with D possibly being TRBD2 (6 bases). Trimming cost V 5 bases and J 0 bases, with 17 bases left between them. Germline V gene sequence: CDR1 SGHVS, CDR2 FQNEAQ. This CDR3 is built from 16 residues. The DNA of the CDR3 is TGTGCCAGCAGCCCCCGGGACTCTCCGAGCTCCTACGAGCAGTACTTC. Residues: CASSPRDSPSSYEQYF.

This chain joins TRBV5-4 and TRBJ2-7, with D uncertain. The CDR3 spans 15 residues. The germline V gene has CDR1 SGHNT and CDR2 YYREEE (reference sequence). Between the trimmed V and J ends, which lost 1 base and 3 bases, there was a span of 14 bases. CDR3: CASSLPPEALYEQYF. The CDR3 DNA reads TGTGCCAGCAGCTTGCCTCCCGAAGCCCTCTACGAGCAGTACTTC.

The table lists this clonotype with a few counts. The rearrangement uses TRBV6-1 and TRBJ2-1, with unresolved D. CDR3 length: 11 residues. The V and J ends lost 7 bases and 7 bases respectively, with 8 bases between them. Germline values: CDR1 MNHNS, CDR2 SASEGT. The CDR3 is CASTPGNEQFF. The CDR3 DNA reads as TGTGCCAGCACCCCTGGGAATGAGCAGTTCTTC.

This clonotype was seen ten or more times. CDR3: CASSPIHMADTQYF. The CDR3 DNA reads TGTGCCAGCAGTCCGATTCATATGGCAGATACGCAGTATTTT. The V call is TRBV27, the J call TRBJ2-3; the D is unclear. Trimming stripped 5 bases from V and 4 bases from J, with 13 bases between. This CDR3 is 14 amino acids long. From germline, CDR1 is MNHEY and CDR2 SMNVEV (reference sequence).